These 8 T cell receptor beta chains share one sample of origin, sequenced in a study of identical twins. Using its own MiXCR run on the 5' RACE reads, TCRdb lists one record per CDR3 protein. The sample has approximately 300,000 distinct CDR3 sequences, roughly 9.8% seen once; the top ten hold under 7.5%. These data were also reused for a study on yellow fever vaccine responses in identical twins.

The specimen sequenced was CD8+ T cells sorted from blood. These receptors came from a young woman in good health.

The rearrangement uses TRBV9 and TRBJ2-1; D is possibly TRBD1 (5 bases). CDR3 length equals 18 residues. Trimming stripped 0 bases from V and 0 bases from J, with 16 bases between. From germline, CDR1 is SGDLS and CDR2 YYNGEE. CDR3 amino acids: CASSVEHRPTVSYNEQFF. DNA of the CDR3: TGTGCCAGCAGCGTAGAACACAGGCCGACGGTCTCCTACAATGAGCAGTTCTTC.

This clonotype was seen only a few times. V and J are TRBV4-3 and TRBJ2-7, with 8 bases lining up with TRBD1. This CDR3 spans 16 amino acids. CDR1 LGHNA and CDR2 YSLEER come from the germline V gene. The ends lost 0 bases at V and 3 bases at J; junction bases unmatched: 7. The CDR3 DNA follows: TGCGCCAGCAGCCAAGATCGGGCAGGGGGCAACTACGAGCAGTACTTC. This gives the protein CASSQDRAGGNYEQYF.

The sample holds many counts of this clonotype. The chain is built from TRBV5-1 and TRBJ2-7; 10 bases are a match to TRBD2. Germline V gene sequence: CDR1 SGHRS, CDR2 YFSETQ. The CDR3 totals 15 residues. The J segment lost 5 bases and the V segment lost 0 bases, leaving 5 bases of the junction unmatched. CDR3 protein: CASSLAGLAVDEQYF. CDR3 coding DNA: TGCGCCAGCAGCTTGGCCGGACTAGCGGTCGACGAGCAGTACTTC.

This clonotype was observed a handful of times. The rearrangement joins TRBV29-1 to TRBJ2-1, with TRBD2 matching 12 bases. Germline CDR1 and CDR2: SQVTM and ANQGSEA. V lost 2 bases and J lost 13; bases outside the gene matches: 6. This CDR3 spans 13 amino acids. The CDR3 loop is CSVELAGGRTQFF. DNA of the CDR3: TGCAGCGTTGAACTAGCGGGGGGGCGTACTCAGTTCTTC.

This clonotype has a handful of counts. V and J are TRBV4-1 and TRBJ2-2, with D possibly TRBD2 on 7 matching bases. V was cut by 2 bases and J by 0 bases, with 16 bases left in between. Germline V gives CDR1 MGHRA, CDR2 YSYEKL. CDR3 length: 18 amino acids. CDR3 nucleotides: TGCGCCAGCAGCCAACCCCTTGGCGGGGGCCCGAACACCGGGGAGCTGTTTTTT. Amino acids: CASSQPLGGGPNTGELFF.

This clonotype was recorded a few times. This chain joins TRBV7-9 and TRBJ1-2; D may be TRBD1 (6 bases). The ends were cut back, 5 bases at V and 7 bases at J, with 17 bases in the middle. The CDR3 is made up of 14 amino acids. Germline values: CDR1 SEHNR, CDR2 FQNEAQ (reference sequence). The CDR3 region has the DNA TGTGCCAGCAGCGTCCGGGACATCTTAGGTGGCTACACCTTC. This encodes CASSVRDILGGYTF.

This clonotype was detected only a few times. The V call is TRBV6-1, the J call TRBJ1-4, with 8 nucleotides matching TRBD1. V lost 5 bases, J lost 7 bases, and 9 bases stayed unmatched. This CDR3 has 15 residues. Germline CDR1 reads MNHNS; CDR2 reads SASEGT. The CDR3 DNA is TGTGCCAGCAGTCCGGACAGGGTTAGGCGTGAAAAACTGTTTTTT. Protein sequence: CASSPDRVRREKLFF.

This clonotype showed up many times. V gene TRBV27 combines with J gene TRBJ2-7; D is possibly TRBD1 (6 bases). V lost 6 bases and J 1 base, leaving 13 bases between the germline ends. The CDR3 has 14 amino acids. Germline lookup yields CDR1 MNHEY and CDR2 SMNVEV (reference sequence). CDR3 sequence: CASRDQGISYEQYF. The CDR3 DNA is TGTGCCAGCAGAGACCAGGGGATTTCCTACGAGCAGTACTTC.